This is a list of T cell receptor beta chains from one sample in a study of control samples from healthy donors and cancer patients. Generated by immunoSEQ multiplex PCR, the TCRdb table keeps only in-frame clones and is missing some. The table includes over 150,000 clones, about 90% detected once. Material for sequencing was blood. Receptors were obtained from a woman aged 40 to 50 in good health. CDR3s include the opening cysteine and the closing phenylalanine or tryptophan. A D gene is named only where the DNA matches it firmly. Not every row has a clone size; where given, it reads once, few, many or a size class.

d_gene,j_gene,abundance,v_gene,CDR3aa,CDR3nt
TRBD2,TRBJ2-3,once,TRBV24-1,CATSDTSGAGDTQYF,TGTGCCACCAGTGACACTAGCGGGGCTGGGGATACGCAGTATTTT
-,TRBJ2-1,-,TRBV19,CASSIPGTVNEQFF,TGTGCCAGTAGTATACCGGGGACCGTCAATGAGCAGTTCTTC
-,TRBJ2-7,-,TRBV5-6,CASSTGYYEQYF,TGTGCCAGCTCTACGGGGTACTACGAGCAGTACTTC
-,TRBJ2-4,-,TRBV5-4,CASSTNGVTRNIQYF,TGTGCCAGCAGTACCAACGGGGTGACCAGAAACATTCAGTACTTC
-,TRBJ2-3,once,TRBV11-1,CASSLAPPRGYTDTQYF,TGTGCCAGCAGTTTAGCCCCCCCCAGGGGATACACAGATACGCAGTATTTT
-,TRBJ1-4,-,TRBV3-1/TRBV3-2,CASSAQVGAKEKLFF,TGTGCCAGCAGCGCCCAGGTGGGCGCGAAGGAAAAACTGTTTTTT
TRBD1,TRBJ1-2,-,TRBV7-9,CASTETPGQGLGTNYGYTF,TGTGCCAGCACCGAAACCCCGGGACAGGGTTTGGGGACTAACTATGGCTACACCTTC
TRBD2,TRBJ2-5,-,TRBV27,CASSPLPAGGDETQYF,TGTGCCAGCAGTCCGCTCCCAGCGGGGGGGGATGAGACCCAGTACTTC
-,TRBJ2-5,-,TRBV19,CASRLKGEETQYF,TGTGCCAGTAGGCTAAAAGGGGAGGAGACCCAGTACTTC
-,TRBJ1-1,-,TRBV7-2,CASSLMPSTEAFF,TGTGCCAGCAGCTTAATGCCGAGCACTGAAGCTTTCTTT
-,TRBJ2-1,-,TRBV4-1,CASSHNREDYNEQFF,TGCGCCAGCAGCCATAACCGGGAAGACTACAATGAGCAGTTCTTC
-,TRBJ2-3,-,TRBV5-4,CASSLVLEPSTDTQYF,TGTGCCAGCAGCCTCGTCCTAGAGCCTAGCACAGATACGCAGTATTTT
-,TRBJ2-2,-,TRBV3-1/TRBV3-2,CASSQVSGDTGELFF,TGTGCCAGCAGCCAAGTATCCGGGGACACCGGGGAGCTGTTTTTT
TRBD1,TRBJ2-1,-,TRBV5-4,CASSYGQGSYNEQFF,TGTGCCAGCAGTTATGGACAGGGGAGTTACAATGAGCAGTTCTTC
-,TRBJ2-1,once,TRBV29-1,CSAPQGNNEQFF,TGCAGCGCGCCCCAGGGCAACAATGAGCAGTTCTTC
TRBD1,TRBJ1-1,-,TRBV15,CATSRTGADTEAFF,TGTGCCACCAGCAGGACAGGGGCAGACACTGAAGCTTTCTTT
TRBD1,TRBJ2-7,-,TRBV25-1,CASRGTGGNYEQYF,TGTGCCAGCAGAGGGACAGGGGGAAACTACGAGCAGTACTTC
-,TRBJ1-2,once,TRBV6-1,CASSEPGRVFNYGYTF,TGTGCCAGCAGTGAACCCGGCAGGGTTTTTAACTATGGCTACACCTTC